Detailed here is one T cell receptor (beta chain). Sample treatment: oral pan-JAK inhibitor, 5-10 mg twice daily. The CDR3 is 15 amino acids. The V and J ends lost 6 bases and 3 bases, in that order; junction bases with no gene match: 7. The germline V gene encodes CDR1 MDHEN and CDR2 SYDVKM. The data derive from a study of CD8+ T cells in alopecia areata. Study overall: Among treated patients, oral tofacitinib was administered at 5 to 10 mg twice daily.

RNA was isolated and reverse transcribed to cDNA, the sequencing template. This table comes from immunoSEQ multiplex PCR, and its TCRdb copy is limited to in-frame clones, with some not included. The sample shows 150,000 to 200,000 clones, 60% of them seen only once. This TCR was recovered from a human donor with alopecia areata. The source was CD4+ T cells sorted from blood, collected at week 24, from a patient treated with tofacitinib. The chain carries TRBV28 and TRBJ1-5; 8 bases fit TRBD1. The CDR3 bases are TGTGCCAGCAGCAAAGGGACAGGCAACAATCAGCCCCAGCATTTT. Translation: CASSKGTGNNQPQHF.